The 6 T cell receptor beta chains below were found in one sample sequenced in a study of T cells in localized non-small cell lung cancer. The repertoire was sequenced with immunoSEQ multiplex PCR; TCRdb's copy has only in-frame clones and lacks some. The table lists some 56,000 clones, 86% of them singletons. This material consisted of peripheral blood, taken before any cancer treatment. The origin of the receptors is a woman aged 35-70 years with stage I lung adenocarcinoma.

V usage is TRBV30 and J usage is TRBJ2-1; D is perhaps TRBD2 (5 bases). Trimming cost V 0 bases and J 11 bases, with 8 bases left between them. CDR1 is GTSNPN and CDR2 is SVGIG in the germline V gene (reference sequence). The CDR3 length is 11 residues. DNA of the CDR3: TGTGCCTGGAGTGTAGGAGGACAGCAGTTCTTC. This sequence encodes CAWSVGGQQFF.

This rearrangement joins TRBV5-4 to TRBJ2-7; D call uncertain. Germline CDR1 SGHNT, CDR2 YYREEE (reference sequence). The V gene lost 0 bases and the J gene lost 3 bases, with 13 bases spanning the gap. This CDR3 is 15 amino acids long. CDR3 in amino acids: CASSLGSRQFYEQYF. The CDR3 DNA reads TGTGCCAGCAGCTTGGGATCCCGGCAGTTCTACGAGCAGTACTTC.

The V and J genes are TRBV10-3 and TRBJ1-4; 8 nucleotides match TRBD1. CDR3 length equals 15 residues. After removal of 3 bases from V and 7 bases from J, the junction contained 7 bases not matched to a gene. Germline lookup yields CDR1 ENHRY and CDR2 SYGVKD. In nucleotides, the CDR3 is TGTGCCATCAGTGATCCGGGACAGGCAAGTGAAAAACTGTTTTTT. Translation: CAISDPGQASEKLFF.

J is TRBJ2-7 and V is TRBV5-8; possibly TRBD2 for D (5 bases). V dropped 2 bases and J dropped 2 bases, with 20 bases sitting between them. Germline V gene data show CDR1 as SGHTS and CDR2 as YDEGEE. There are 17 residues in the CDR3. CDR3 nucleotide sequence: TGTGCCAGCAGCTTTTTCCGGGGTCAGACACAAACCTACGAGCAGTACTTC. It codes for CASSFFRGQTQTYEQYF.

The chain carries TRBV16 and TRBJ2-7; the D gene is possibly TRBD1 (6 bases). V was shortened by 3 bases and J by 2 bases, with 11 bases between the two germline ends. The CDR3 has 14 residues. The germline V gene encodes CDR1 KGHSY and CDR2 FQNENV. CDR3 sequence: CASSHFRTAYEQYF. The CDR3 DNA sequence: TGTGCCAGCAGCCATTTTAGGACAGCCTACGAGCAGTACTTC. The variable domain in full, with the rest retrieved from reference TRBV16 and TRBJ2-7, is GEEVAQTPKHLVRGEGQKAKLYCAPIKGHSYVFWYQQVLKNEFKFLISFQNENVFDETGMPKERFSAKCLPNSPCSLEIQATKLEDSAVYFCASSHFRTAYEQYFGPGTRLTVT.

This chain uses TRBV2 with TRBJ2-7; D is perhaps TRBD1 (5 bases). This CDR3 is 11 amino acids long. Per germline, CDR1 SNHLY and CDR2 FYNNEI. V was cut by 6 bases and J by 3 bases, with 6 bases left in between. CDR3 sequence reads: CASRRGYEQYF. CDR3 bases: TGTGCCAGCAGAAGGGGCTACGAGCAGTACTTC.